The next 26 T cell receptor beta chains were all read from a single sample in a study of T-cell reconstitution after alpha-beta-depleted transplantation in children. Library preparation (for TCRbeta) was performed with unique molecular identifiers. MiXCR, run by TCRdb on the PCR reads, gives a single entry per CDR3 protein. This repertoire shows some 290,000 distinct CDR3 sequences, around 25% found once; its top ten account for 11%. The sequencing used PBMCs, mostly from graft donor cells, collected 180 days after TCRalphabeta/CD19-depleted stem cell transplant. The source is a male patient aged 10 to 17 who had a stem cell transplant for acute lymphoblastic leukemia, so the T cells may come from the graft donor.

The rearrangement joins TRBV12-3 or TRBV12-4 to TRBJ2-6; D perhaps matches TRBD1 (6 bases). Trimming cost V 5 bases and J 0 bases, with 14 bases left between them. The CDR3 totals 17 residues. CDR3 loop: CASSRRDTSSGANVLTF. Written as DNA, the CDR3 is TGTGCCAGCAGTCGCCGGGACACTAGCTCTGGGGCCAACGTCCTGACTTTC.

The chain couples TRBV5-6 to TRBJ2-3; TRBD2 agrees at 9 bases. The germline V gene encodes CDR1 SGHDT and CDR2 YYEEEE. The CDR3 extends over 16 amino acids. The junction had 12 bases not matched to a gene; V was cut back by 6 bases and J by 4 bases. CDR3 bases: TGTGCCAGCACCAAGAGGGTTAGCGGGAGCCCAGATACGCAGTATTTT. Protein: CASTKRVSGSPDTQYF.

This clonotype was found a few times. V and J are TRBV5-6 and TRBJ1-1; maybe TRBD1 (6 bases). Germline CDR1 and CDR2: SGHDT and YYEEEE. There are 16 residues in the CDR3. Deletions cut 5 bases from V and 0 bases from J, with 17 bases between. The CDR3 sequence: CASRGLGAGVNTEAFF. CDR3 bases: TGTGCCAGCAGGGGTTTGGGGGCAGGGGTGAACACTGAAGCTTTCTTT.

In its sample, this clonotype was seen many times. This chain uses TRBV4-2 with TRBJ2-7, with TRBD2 matching 13 bases. The germline V gene encodes CDR1 LGHNA and CDR2 YNFKEQ. With V trimmed by 4 bases and J by 5 bases, 2 bases remained unmatched. The CDR3 has 14 residues. Written as DNA, the CDR3 is TGTGCCAGCAGCCGAGGACTAGCGGGAGACGAGCAGTACTTC. It translates to CASSRGLAGDEQYF.

Only a few counts were recorded for this clonotype. This chain links TRBV5-1 with TRBJ2-3; TRBD1 might be the D (6 bases). There are 15 residues in the CDR3. V was trimmed by 4 bases and J by 2 bases, leaving 14 bases between them. Germline V gene lookup returns CDR1 SGHRS and CDR2 YFSETQ. This CDR3 is CASSPNTGFTDTQYF. The CDR3 DNA reads as TGCGCCAGCAGCCCAAATACAGGGTTCACAGATACGCAGTATTTT.

The V call is TRBV4-1, the J call TRBJ2-3; 13 bases match TRBD2. This CDR3 spans 20 amino acids. Germline V CDR1 and CDR2: MGHRA, YSYEKL. J gave up 1 base and V 2 bases, and 12 bases lay outside the gene matches. CDR3: CASSQRGGLAGIGRTDTQYF. The DNA of the CDR3 is TGCGCCAGCAGCCAAAGAGGGGGACTAGCGGGAATTGGGCGCACAGATACGCAGTATTTT.

The genes are TRBV11-2 and TRBJ2-3, with a weak D call TRBD2 (5 bases). The CDR3 extends over 18 amino acids. Trimming shortened V by 0 bases and J by 1 base, and 17 bases separated the two germline ends. Germline assignment: CDR1 SGHAT and CDR2 FQNNGV. The CDR3 is CASSLDGGHGWGTDTQYF. The CDR3 coding sequence is TGTGCCAGCAGCTTAGATGGAGGCCATGGATGGGGCACAGATACGCAGTATTTT.

The sample holds a few counts of this clonotype. The V gene is TRBV7-2, the J gene TRBJ2-7; TRBD1 matches 9 bases. This CDR3 comprises 15 residues. The germline gives CDR1 SGHTA, CDR2 FQGNSA. With 5 bases clipped from V and 0 bases from J, the junction kept 5 bases outside the gene matches. The CDR3 sequence: CASSAQTGGSYEQYF. The CDR3 nucleotides read TGTGCCAGCAGCGCCCAGACAGGGGGCTCCTACGAGCAGTACTTC. The full variable domain, with the rest looked up from reference TRBV7-2 and TRBJ2-7, is GAGVSQSPSNKVTEKGKDVELRCDPISGHTALYWYRQSLGQGLEFLIYFQGNSAPDKSGLPSDRFSAERTGGSVSTLTIQRTQQEDSAVYLCASSAQTGGSYEQYFGPGTRLTVT.

The chain joins TRBV5-1 to TRBJ1-1; D remains unclear. The length of the CDR3 is 12 residues. Trimming pared 3 bases from V and 5 bases from J, leaving 8 bases between. Looked up from germline, CDR1 is SGHRS and CDR2 is YFSETQ. CDR3 in amino acids: CASSSLGTEAFF. CDR3 nucleotide sequence: TGCGCCAGCAGCTCGTTGGGAACTGAAGCTTTCTTT.

This clonotype was seen only a few times. In DNA form, the CDR3 reads TGTGCCAGCAGTGACAGCCCTGGGGCCAACGTCCTGACTTTC. Its translation: CASSDSPGANVLTF. The chain has TRBV2 and TRBJ2-6, with D uncertain. Germline V gene data show CDR1 as SNHLY and CDR2 as FYNNEI. The germline V and J ends were trimmed by 3 bases and 2 bases, with 5 bases remaining between them. The CDR3 has 14 residues. Filled out from reference TRBV2 and TRBJ2-6, the complete variable domain reads EPEVTQTPSHQVTQMGQEVILRCVPISNHLYFYWYRQILGQKVEFLVSFYNNEISEKSEIFDDQFSVERPDGSNFTLKIRSTKLEDSAMYFCASSDSPGANVLTFGAGSRLTVL.

V and J are TRBV10-3 and TRBJ2-7; 10 bases fit TRBD2. This CDR3 has 14 amino acids. CDR1 is ENHRY, CDR2 SYGVKD, per germline. Trimming removed 5 bases from V and 2 bases from J; junction bases left unmatched: 3. The CDR3 reads CAISLAGAAYEQYF. DNA of the CDR3: TGTGCCATCAGTCTAGCGGGAGCAGCCTACGAGCAGTACTTC.

This clonotype was observed a few times. V and J are TRBV29-1 and TRBJ1-2; a weak D match, TRBD1 (6 bases). CDR3 length: 18 residues. Trimming pared 5 bases from V and 1 base from J, leaving 26 bases between. Germline V lookup: CDR1 SQVTM, CDR2 ANQGSEA. CDR3 loop: CSVPRVYREVQLNYGYTF. In nucleotides, the CDR3 is TGCAGCGTTCCCCGCGTTTACAGGGAAGTACAACTTAACTATGGCTACACCTTC.

The chain employs TRBV27 and TRBJ2-6; a weak D match, TRBD1 (6 bases). There are 14 residues in the CDR3. CDR1 and CDR2 (germline): MNHEY, SMNVEV (reference sequence). Trimming cost V 7 bases and J 4 bases, with 11 bases left between them. CDR3 bases: TGTGCCAGCACCCAGGGGAACGGGGCCAACGTCCTGACTTTC. Protein sequence: CASTQGNGANVLTF.

The CDR3 region has the DNA TGTGCCAGCAGCCCCTTCGACAGGGTAGGCACCATATATTTT. This codes for CASSPFDRVGTIYF. V gene TRBV3-1 combines with J gene TRBJ1-3; 7 positions agree with TRBD1. The CDR3 is 14 residues long. From germline, CDR1 is LGHDT and CDR2 YNNKEL (reference sequence). Trimming removed 4 bases from V and 9 bases from J; junction bases left unmatched: 9. Full variable domain (remainder filled in from reference TRBV3-1 and TRBJ1-3): DTAVSQTPKYLVTQMGNDKSIKCEQNLGHDTMYWYKQDSKKFLKIMFSYNNKELIINETVPNRFSPKSPDKAHLNLHINSLELGDSAVYFCASSPFDRVGTIYFGEGSWLTVV.

This clonotype has only a few counts. The gene calls are TRBV10-3 and TRBJ1-4, with D possibly TRBD1 on 6 matching bases. Trimming removed 2 bases from V and 4 bases from J, with 17 bases in between. The V gene's germline CDR1 is ENHRY and CDR2 SYGVKD. The CDR3 consists of 17 residues. In nucleotides, the CDR3 is TGTGCCATCAGTGAGAGAAACAGGGTTCCTTTTAATGAAAAACTGTTTTTT. Protein sequence: CAISERNRVPFNEKLFF.

The sample holds a few counts of this clonotype. This chain connects TRBV29-1 to TRBJ2-1, with 7 bases aligning to TRBD2. The CDR3 is 12 residues long. V lost 8 bases and J lost 9; bases outside the gene matches: 10. The germline V gene has CDR1 SQVTM and CDR2 ANQGSEA. The CDR3: CSLHGGSSEQFF. The CDR3 region has the DNA TGCAGCTTGCACGGCGGGAGCAGTGAGCAGTTCTTC.

This clonotype was seen a few times. CDR3 residues: CASILFGRGNTEAFF. The DNA of the CDR3 is TGTGCCAGCATCTTATTCGGGCGGGGGAACACTGAAGCTTTCTTT. The chain is built from TRBV6-1 and TRBJ1-1; no definite D call. The germline V gene has CDR1 MNHNS and CDR2 SASEGT. CDR3 length: 15 amino acids. V lost 7 bases to trimming and J lost 1 base, with 16 bases between them.

This chain links TRBV7-2 with TRBJ2-1, with D possibly TRBD1 on 6 matching bases. V lost 0 bases, J lost 8 bases, and 14 bases lay in between. The CDR3 totals 15 residues. Looked up from germline, CDR1 is SGHTA and CDR2 is FQGNSA. The CDR3 DNA sequence: TGTGCCAGCAGCTTAGCCATCGACAGGTCGCATGAGCAGTTCTTC. Translating it yields CASSLAIDRSHEQFF.

The rearrangement joins TRBV7-3 to TRBJ2-3; TRBD2 agrees at 7 bases. The CDR3 runs to 15 residues. Germline V gene sequence: CDR1 SGHTA, CDR2 FQGTGA. V shed 5 bases and J 4 bases; nucleotides not matched to a gene: 9. CDR3 nucleotides: TGTGCCAGCAGCCCAGGAGGCGGGAGCGCAGATACGCAGTATTTT. Protein: CASSPGGGSADTQYF.

This clonotype was counted a few times. V gene TRBV5-1 combines with J gene TRBJ2-7; 8 nucleotides match TRBD2. Trimming took 2 bases from V and 3 from J; bases not matched to a gene: 7. The CDR3 extends over 15 amino acids. Per germline, CDR1 SGHRS and CDR2 YFSETQ. DNA of the CDR3: TGCGCCAGCAGCTTTACTAGCGGCCTGTACTACGAGCAGTACTTC. It translates to CASSFTSGLYYEQYF.

The V call is TRBV19, the J call TRBJ2-1; D may correspond to TRBD1 or TRBD2 (5 bases each). CDR3 length: 15 amino acids. Germline V CDR1 and CDR2: LNHDA, SQIVND (reference sequence). V lost 3 bases to trimming and J lost 7 bases, with 16 bases between them. The CDR3 nucleotides are TGTGCCAGTAGTATTCCCTACGGGACCCCAAATGAGCAGTTCTTC. Protein sequence: CASSIPYGTPNEQFF.

The chain recombines TRBV29-1 with TRBJ2-3; D unclear. The V gene's germline CDR1 is SQVTM and CDR2 ANQGSEA. V lost 6 bases to trimming and J lost 3 bases, with 16 bases between them. This CDR3 comprises 14 residues. CDR3 sequence (DNA): TGCAGCGTCGAACCGGGTCCCGGGACAGATACGCAGTATTTT. Protein product: CSVEPGPGTDTQYF.

The rearrangement links TRBV5-1 to TRBJ1-4; D remains unclear. From germline, CDR1 is SGHRS and CDR2 YFSETQ. Trimming left V 5 bases short and J 6 bases short, with 11 bases between. The CDR3 length is 13 residues. CDR3 sequence reads: CASSGSGDEKLFF. CDR3 nucleotide sequence: TGCGCCAGCAGTGGATCTGGGGATGAAAAACTGTTTTTT. Filled out from reference TRBV5-1 and TRBJ1-4, the complete variable domain reads KAGVTQTPRYLIKTRGQQVTLSCSPISGHRSVSWYQQTPGQGLQFLFEYFSETQRNKGNFPGRFSGRQFSNSRSEMNVSTLELGDSALYLCASSGSGDEKLFFGSGTQLSVL.

The gene calls are TRBV29-1 and TRBJ1-1, with D possibly matching TRBD1 (5 bases). Germline lookup yields CDR1 SQVTM and CDR2 ANQGSEA. Trimming took off 6 bases at V and 4 bases at J, with 18 bases between the two ends. The CDR3 totals 14 residues. The DNA of the CDR3 is TGCAGCGTCCTAGATCAGGGAAGTACCACTGAAGCTTTCTTT. Encoded protein: CSVLDQGSTTEAFF.

The chain carries TRBV7-2 and TRBJ1-2; D unresolved. Germline assignment: CDR1 SGHTA and CDR2 FQGNSA. Trimming took 2 bases from V and 0 from J, leaving 13 bases between them. The CDR3 contains 16 residues. The CDR3 bases are TGTGCCAGCAGCTTAACGGTGTCCAGACCTAACTATGGCTACACCTTC. Its translation is CASSLTVSRPNYGYTF. The full variable domain, rest sourced from reference TRBV7-2 and TRBJ1-2, is GAGVSQSPSNKVTEKGKDVELRCDPISGHTALYWYRQSLGQGLEFLIYFQGNSAPDKSGLPSDRFSAERTGGSVSTLTIQRTQQEDSAVYLCASSLTVSRPNYGYTFGSGTRLTVV.

There are a few counts of this clonotype. The chain carries TRBV12-3 or TRBV12-4 and TRBJ2-1; 11 nucleotides agree with TRBD2. The CDR3 sequence is 17 residues long. J lost 4 bases, V lost 3 bases, and 8 bases had no gene match. In DNA, the CDR3 is TGTGCCAGCAGTTTCCCTAGCGGGAGGCCCAATTACAATGAGCAGTTCTTC. Translating it yields CASSFPSGRPNYNEQFF.